This T cell receptor (beta chain) was documented in a study of blood T cell repertoires in COVID-19. The wider study: There were acute and convalescent COVID-19 samples, and they came from the United States, Italy and Spain. T cells, B-cell-depleted T cells, or PBMCs provided the cDNA or gDNA that served as material.

Per germline, CDR1 SGHKS and CDR2 YYEKEE (reference sequence). V lost 6 bases and J lost 3; bases outside the gene matches: 10. The CDR3 sequence is 15 residues long. Methods used by the authors: Reference gene primer amplification yielded estimated nucleated cell counts. Measured with immunoSEQ multiplex PCR; TCRdb has only the in-frame clones, and not every one. V and J calls and clone size follow that table, whereas D and trimming were derived from the DNA. The sample has tens of thousands of clones, approximately 90% seen once. The chain carries TRBV5-5 and TRBJ2-7, with TRBD2 matching over 9 bases. The source of this sequence is a man aged 55 to 69 with acute or convalescent COVID-19. The sequenced sample consisted of peripheral blood. In DNA form, the CDR3 reads TGTGCCAGCACCATCCAAGCGGGAGGCTACTACGAGCAGTACTTC. It yields the protein CASTIQAGGYYEQYF.